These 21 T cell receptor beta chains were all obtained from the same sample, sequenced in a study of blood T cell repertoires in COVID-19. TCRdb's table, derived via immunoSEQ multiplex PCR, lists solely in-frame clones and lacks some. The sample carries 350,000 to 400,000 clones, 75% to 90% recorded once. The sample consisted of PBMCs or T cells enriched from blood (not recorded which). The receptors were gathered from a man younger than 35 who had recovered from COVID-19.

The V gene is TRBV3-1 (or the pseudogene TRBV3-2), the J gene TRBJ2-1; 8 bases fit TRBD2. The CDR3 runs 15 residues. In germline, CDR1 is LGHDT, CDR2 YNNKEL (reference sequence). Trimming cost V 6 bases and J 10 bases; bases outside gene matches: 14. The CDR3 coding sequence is TGTGCCAGCAGACTCATGAGGACTAGCACCGAGGAGCAGTTCTTC. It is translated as CASRLMRTSTEEQFF.

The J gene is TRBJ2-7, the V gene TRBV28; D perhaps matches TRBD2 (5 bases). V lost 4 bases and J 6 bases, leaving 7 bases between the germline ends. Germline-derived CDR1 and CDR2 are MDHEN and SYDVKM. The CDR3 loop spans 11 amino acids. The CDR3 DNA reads TGTGCCAGCAGTTATGCGGGCGAGCAGTACTTC. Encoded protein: CASSYAGEQYF. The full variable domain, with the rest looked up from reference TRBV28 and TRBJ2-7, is DVKVTQSSRYLVKRTGEKVFLECVQDMDHENMFWYRQDPGLGLRLIYFSYDVKMKEKGDIPEGYSVSREKKERFSLILESASTNQTSMYLCASSYAGEQYFGPGTRLTVT.

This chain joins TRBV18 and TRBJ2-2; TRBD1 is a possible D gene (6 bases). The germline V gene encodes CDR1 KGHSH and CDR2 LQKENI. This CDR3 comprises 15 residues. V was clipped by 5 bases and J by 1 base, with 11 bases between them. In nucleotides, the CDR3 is TGTGCCAGCTCAACTACAGGGTTGAACACCGGGGAGCTGTTTTTT. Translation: CASSTTGLNTGELFF.

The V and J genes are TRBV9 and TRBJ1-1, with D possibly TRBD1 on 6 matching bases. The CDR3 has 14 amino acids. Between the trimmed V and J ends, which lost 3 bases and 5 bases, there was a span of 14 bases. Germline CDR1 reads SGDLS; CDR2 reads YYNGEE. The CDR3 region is CASSAYREATEAFF. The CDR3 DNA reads TGTGCCAGCAGCGCGTACAGGGAAGCAACTGAAGCTTTCTTT.

CDR3 bases: TGTGCCAGCAGCCGTACCCGGGGGTCGGGTCTGCGGGAGACCCAGTACTTC. Residues: CASSRTRGSGLRETQYF. The chain is built from TRBV7-7 and TRBJ2-5, with D possibly being TRBD2 (6 bases). Between the trimmed V and J ends, which lost 5 bases and 5 bases, there was a span of 24 bases. There are 17 residues in the CDR3. The germline gives CDR1 SSHAT, CDR2 FNYEAQ (reference sequence).

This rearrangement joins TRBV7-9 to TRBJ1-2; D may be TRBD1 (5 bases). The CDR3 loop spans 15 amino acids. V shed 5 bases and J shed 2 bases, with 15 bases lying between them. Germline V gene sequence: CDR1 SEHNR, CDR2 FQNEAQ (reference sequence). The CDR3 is CASSHPGAGNYGYTF. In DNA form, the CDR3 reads TGTGCCAGCAGCCACCCTGGAGCAGGGAACTATGGCTACACCTTC.

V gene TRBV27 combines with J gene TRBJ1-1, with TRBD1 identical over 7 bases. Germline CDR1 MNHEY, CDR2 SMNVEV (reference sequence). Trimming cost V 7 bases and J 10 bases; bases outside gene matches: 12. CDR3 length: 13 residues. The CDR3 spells CASKFGGGATAFF. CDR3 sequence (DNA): TGTGCCAGCAAATTCGGAGGGGGCGCAACAGCTTTCTTT.

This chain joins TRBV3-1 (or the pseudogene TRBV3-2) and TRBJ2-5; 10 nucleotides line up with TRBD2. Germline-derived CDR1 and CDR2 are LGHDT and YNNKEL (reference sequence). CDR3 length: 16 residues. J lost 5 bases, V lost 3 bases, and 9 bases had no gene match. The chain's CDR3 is CASSQTKRGGFETQYF. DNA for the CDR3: TGTGCCAGCAGCCAGACTAAGCGGGGGGGATTTGAGACCCAGTACTTC.

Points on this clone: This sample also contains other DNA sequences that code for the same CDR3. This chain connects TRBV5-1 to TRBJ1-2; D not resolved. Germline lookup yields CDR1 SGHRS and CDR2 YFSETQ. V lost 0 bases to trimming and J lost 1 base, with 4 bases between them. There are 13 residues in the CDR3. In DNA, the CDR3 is TGCGCCAGCAGCTTGGACAGTAACTATGGCTACACCTTC. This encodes CASSLDSNYGYTF.

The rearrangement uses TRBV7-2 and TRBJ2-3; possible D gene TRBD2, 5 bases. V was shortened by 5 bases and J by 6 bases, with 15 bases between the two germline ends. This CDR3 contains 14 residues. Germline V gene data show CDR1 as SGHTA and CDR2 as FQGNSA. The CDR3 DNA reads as TGTGCCAGCAGCGAACTCCTAGCCGCGGATACGCAGTATTTT. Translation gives CASSELLAADTQYF.

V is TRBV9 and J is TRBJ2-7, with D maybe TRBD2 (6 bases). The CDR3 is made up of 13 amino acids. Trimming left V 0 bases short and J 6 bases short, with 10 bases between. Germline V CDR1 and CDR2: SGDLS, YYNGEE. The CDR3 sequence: CASSVALGGEQYF. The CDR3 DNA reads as TGTGCCAGCAGCGTAGCTCTCGGGGGCGAGCAGTACTTC.

The CDR3 coding sequence is TGTGCCAGCTCCCCAAATGAACAGGGCTTGAACACTGAAGCTTTCTTT. This translates into CASSPNEQGLNTEAFF. V usage is TRBV18 and J usage is TRBJ1-1; tentative D call: TRBD1 (6 bases). The germline CDR1 and CDR2 sequences are KGHSH and LQKENI. This CDR3 spans 16 amino acids. The V gene lost 6 bases and the J gene lost 0 bases, with 17 bases spanning the gap.

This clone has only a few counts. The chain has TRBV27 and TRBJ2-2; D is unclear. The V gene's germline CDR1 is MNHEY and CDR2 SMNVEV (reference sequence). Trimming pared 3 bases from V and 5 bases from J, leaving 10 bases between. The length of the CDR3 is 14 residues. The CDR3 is CASSFLGITGELFF. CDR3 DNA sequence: TGTGCCAGCAGTTTCCTAGGAATTACCGGGGAGCTGTTTTTT.

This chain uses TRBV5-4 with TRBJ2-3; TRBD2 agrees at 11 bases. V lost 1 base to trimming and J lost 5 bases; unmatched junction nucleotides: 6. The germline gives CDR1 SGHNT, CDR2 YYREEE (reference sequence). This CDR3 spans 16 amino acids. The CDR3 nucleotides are TGTGCCAGCAGCTTGTGGTTAGCGGGAGGGCAAGATACGCAGTATTTT. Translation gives CASSLWLAGGQDTQYF.

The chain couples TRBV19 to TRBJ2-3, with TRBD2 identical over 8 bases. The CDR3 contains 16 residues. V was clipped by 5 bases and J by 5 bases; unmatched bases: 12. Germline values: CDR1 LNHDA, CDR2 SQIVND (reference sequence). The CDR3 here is CASSYFAGRGGDTQYF. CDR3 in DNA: TGTGCCAGTAGTTACTTTGCCGGGAGGGGGGGAGATACGCAGTATTTT.

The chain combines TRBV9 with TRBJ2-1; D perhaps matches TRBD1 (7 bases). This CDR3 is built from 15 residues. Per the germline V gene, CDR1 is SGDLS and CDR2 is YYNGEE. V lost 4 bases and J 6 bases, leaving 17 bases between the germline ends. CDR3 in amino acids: CASSPGGTVVNEQFF. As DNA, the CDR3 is TGTGCCAGCAGCCCAGGCGGGACAGTCGTCAATGAGCAGTTCTTC.

The CDR3 DNA reads TGTGCCAGCAGTTACCAGGGGACAGGGGATTCACCCCTCCACTTT. Amino acid sequence: CASSYQGTGDSPLHF. The chain uses TRBV6-5 and TRBJ1-6, with TRBD1 identical over 10 bases. The CDR3 length is 15 residues. In germline, CDR1 is MNHEY, CDR2 SVGAGI. Trimming cost V 2 bases and J 8 bases; bases outside gene matches: 3.

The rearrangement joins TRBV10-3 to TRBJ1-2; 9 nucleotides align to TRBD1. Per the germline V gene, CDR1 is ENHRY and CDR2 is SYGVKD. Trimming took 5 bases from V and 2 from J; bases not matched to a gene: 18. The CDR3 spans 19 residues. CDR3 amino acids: CAISRPVPGTGRTNYGYTF. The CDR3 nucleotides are TGTGCCATCAGTCGACCCGTTCCGGGGACAGGGCGTACCAACTATGGCTACACCTTC.

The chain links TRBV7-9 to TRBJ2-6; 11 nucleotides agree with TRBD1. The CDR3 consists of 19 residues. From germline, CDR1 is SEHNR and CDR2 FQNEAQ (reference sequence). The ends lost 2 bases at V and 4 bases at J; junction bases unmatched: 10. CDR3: CASSLPTRTGGSGANVLTF. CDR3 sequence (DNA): TGTGCCAGCAGCTTACCCACACGGACAGGGGGCTCGGGGGCCAACGTCCTGACTTTC.

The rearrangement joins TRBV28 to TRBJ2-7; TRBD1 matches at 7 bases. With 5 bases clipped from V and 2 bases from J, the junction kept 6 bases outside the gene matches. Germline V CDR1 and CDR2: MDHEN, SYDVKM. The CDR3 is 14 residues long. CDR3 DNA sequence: TGTGCCAGCAGTCCTCAGACAGGGACCTACGAGCAGTACTTC. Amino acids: CASSPQTGTYEQYF.

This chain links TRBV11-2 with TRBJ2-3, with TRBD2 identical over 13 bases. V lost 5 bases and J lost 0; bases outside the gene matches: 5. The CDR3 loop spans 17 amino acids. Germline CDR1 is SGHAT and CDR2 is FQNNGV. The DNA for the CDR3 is TGTGCCAGCAGCGGCGGGACTAGCGGGACAAGCACAGATACGCAGTATTTT. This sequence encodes CASSGGTSGTSTDTQYF.